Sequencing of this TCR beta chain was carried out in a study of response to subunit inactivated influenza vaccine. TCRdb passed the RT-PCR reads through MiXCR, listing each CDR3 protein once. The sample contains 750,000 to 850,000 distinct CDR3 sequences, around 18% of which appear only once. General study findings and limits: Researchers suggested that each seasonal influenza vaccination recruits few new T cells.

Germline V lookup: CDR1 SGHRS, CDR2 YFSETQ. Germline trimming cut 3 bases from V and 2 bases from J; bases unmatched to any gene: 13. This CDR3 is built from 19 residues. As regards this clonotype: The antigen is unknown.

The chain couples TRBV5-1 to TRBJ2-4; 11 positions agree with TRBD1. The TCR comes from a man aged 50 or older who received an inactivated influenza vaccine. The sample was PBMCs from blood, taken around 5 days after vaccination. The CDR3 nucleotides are TGCGCCAGCAGCTCGGACAGGGGGCGCCTGGATGGATCCAAAAACATTCAGTACTTC. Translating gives CASSSDRGRLDGSKNIQYF.